This T cell receptor (beta chain) was captured in a study of Ad26.COV2.S vaccination and SARS-CoV-2 variants. Germline CDR1 SEHNR, CDR2 FQNEAQ (reference sequence). The CDR3 covers 16 residues. V lost 0 bases, J lost 0 bases, and 5 bases stayed unmatched. TCRdb keeps only in-frame clones here, not all; method: immunoSEQ multiplex PCR. The sample yields around 170,000 clones, roughly 87% seen once. General study points: Considerable breadth of spike-specific CD8+ and CD4+ T cell responses has reportedly been documented following vaccination. Greater spike-specific TCR breadth was seen in vaccine recipients than in placebo recipients.

In regard to this clone: The antigen is undetermined.

This chain uses TRBV7-9 with TRBJ2-7, with TRBD2 identical over 7 bases. The sequence was collected from a human donor who had recovered from COVID-19. The specimen was peripheral blood, collected after recovery from COVID-19. The CDR3 DNA follows: TGTGCCAGCAGCTTAGCGGTGGGCGGGAGCTCCTACGAGCAGTACTTC. This gives the protein CASSLAVGGSSYEQYF.